This TCR beta chain was profiled in a study of blood T cell repertoires in COVID-19. Cohorts were based on clinical histories the participants reported. TCRdb's copy holds only in-frame clones and misses some; the assay was immunoSEQ multiplex PCR. The sample lists around 430,000 clones; approximately 87% were seen once. V lost 2 bases to trimming and J lost 14 bases; unmatched junction nucleotides: 13. From germline, CDR1 is LNHDA and CDR2 SQIVND (reference sequence). The CDR3 contains 15 residues. The sequenced material came from PBMCs or T cells enriched from blood (not recorded which). The TCR originated in a woman in her forties or fifties who had recovered from COVID-19. The chain joins TRBV19 to TRBJ1-4; 8 nucleotides agree with TRBD1. CDR3 coding DNA: TGTGCCAGTAGTATATCTACAGGGGGGAGACCTATGCTGTTTTTT. It translates to CASSISTGGRPMLFF. Variable domain in full (rest from reference TRBV19 and TRBJ1-4): DGGITQSPKYLFRKEGQNVTLSCEQNLNHDAMYWYRQDPGQGLRLIYYSQIVNDFQKGDIAEGYSVSREKKESFPLTVTSAQKNPTAFYLCASSISTGGRPMLFFGSGTQLSVL.